This is a list of T cell receptor beta chains from one sample in a study of blood T cell repertoires in COVID-19. Repertoires were generated with immunoSEQ multiplex PCR, while TCRdb's copy carries only in-frame clones and drops some. Counted here are more than 65,000 clones, over 70% occurring once; the ten biggest clones make up approximately 34%. Sequenced input: peripheral blood. These receptors came from a woman aged 70 to 79 with acute or convalescent COVID-19. The CDR3 runs from the conserved cysteine through the conserved F or W. The D gene is left open where the match is weak. The listing skips clone size in some rows; elsewhere it reads once, few, many or a size class.

d_gene	abundance	v_gene	j_gene	CDR3aa	CDR3nt
NA	NA	TRBV29-1	TRBJ1-2	CSVVRGYGYTF	TGCAGCGTTGTCAGGGGCTATGGCTACACCTTC
TRBD1	NA	TRBV5-5	TRBJ1-3	CASSSVIRDRVQLSGNTIYF	TGTGCCAGCAGCTCCGTTATCCGGGACAGGGTACAATTGTCTGGAAACACCATATATTTT
NA	NA	TRBV28	TRBJ1-5	CASYNVRADQPQHF	TGTGCCAGCTATAATGTGAGGGCAGATCAGCCCCAGCATTTT
NA	NA	TRBV3-1/TRBV3-2	TRBJ1-1	CASSHGQRNQAFF	TGTGCCAGCAGCCACGGGCAGCGGAATCAGGCTTTCTTT
TRBD1	NA	TRBV5-4	TRBJ2-1	CASSPTSLGQGGGEQFF	TGTGCCAGCAGCCCCACAAGTTTGGGACAGGGGGGTGGTGAGCAGTTCTTC
TRBD2	NA	TRBV10-1	TRBJ2-7	CASRSGLAGVYEQYF	TGCGCCAGCAGATCCGGACTAGCGGGAGTCTACGAGCAGTACTTC
NA	few	TRBV24-1	TRBJ2-3	CATSSPVRGAGTDTQYF	TGTGCCACCAGTTCCCCGGTTCGGGGGGCGGGGACAGATACGCAGTATTTT
NA	NA	TRBV6-2/TRBV6-3	TRBJ1-2	CASSYRQAAYGYTF	TGTGCCAGCAGTTACCGACAGGCCGCCTATGGCTACACCTTC
NA	NA	TRBV12-3/TRBV12-4	TRBJ1-2	CASSSAVYGYTF	TGTGCCAGCAGTTCCGCGGTGTATGGCTACACCTTC
NA	NA	TRBV5-1	TRBJ1-1	CASSLSATEAFF	TGCGCCAGCAGCTTAAGTGCGACTGAAGCTTTCTTT
TRBD2	few	TRBV7-8	TRBJ2-3	CASSLAAVAGRMSDTQYF	TGTGCCAGCAGCTTAGCGGCGGTAGCGGGGCGGATGTCAGATACGCAGTATTTT
TRBD1	NA	TRBV2	TRBJ2-7	CASRRQGTSYEQYF	TGTGCCAGCCGACGACAGGGTACCTCCTACGAGCAGTACTTC
NA	NA	TRBV7-9	TRBJ1-3	CASSLYLNSGNTIYF	TGTGCCAGCAGCTTATACCTAAACTCTGGAAACACCATATATTTT
NA	NA	TRBV18	TRBJ2-3	CASSPGASGDTQYF	TGTGCCAGCTCACCAGGGGCCTCGGGAGATACGCAGTATTTT
NA	few	TRBV9	TRBJ1-1	CASSAGHLGNTEAFF	TGTGCCAGCAGCGCGGGACACCTCGGGAACACTGAAGCTTTCTTT
NA	NA	TRBV10-3	TRBJ1-2	CAISRSSGYTF	TGTGCCATCAGCCGGTCTAGCGGCTACACCTTC
TRBD1	NA	TRBV5-5	TRBJ1-4	CASSLQGYNEKLFF	TGTGCCAGCAGCCTACAGGGGTATAATGAAAAACTGTTTTTT
TRBD2	NA	TRBV24-1	TRBJ2-3	CATSDPGLGTDTQYF	TGTGCCACCAGTGACCCGGGACTAGGCACAGATACGCAGTATTTT
NA	few	TRBV6-1	TRBJ1-3	CASSENNAGNTIYF	TGTGCCAGCAGTGAAAACAATGCTGGAAACACCATATATTTT
TRBD2	once	TRBV10-3	TRBJ2-2	CAISESPSGIGELFF	TGTGCCATCAGTGAGTCGCCTAGCGGGATCGGGGAGCTGTTTTTT
TRBD1	NA	TRBV9	TRBJ1-5	CASSKGQGARQPQHF	TGTGCCAGCAGCAAGGGACAGGGGGCCCGTCAGCCCCAGCATTTT
NA	NA	TRBV19	TRBJ1-1	CASIGKDINTEAFF	TGTGCCAGTATAGGCAAGGACATAAACACTGAAGCTTTCTTT
NA	NA	TRBV19	TRBJ1-1	CASRGQVTEAFF	TGTGCCAGTAGGGGGCAGGTCACTGAAGCTTTCTTT
NA	once	TRBV27	TRBJ2-7	CASGLAGSEQYF	TGTGCCAGTGGGCTAGCAGGATCCGAGCAGTACTTC
NA	NA	TRBV6-1	TRBJ1-1	CASSERLHGQTMNTEAFF	TGTGCCAGCAGTGAACGTTTACACGGACAGACCATGAACACTGAAGCTTTCTTT
TRBD2	NA	TRBV7-9	TRBJ2-5	CASSLELAGVETQYF	TGTGCCAGCAGCTTAGAGCTAGCGGGAGTAGAGACCCAGTACTTC